Presented here are 18 T cell receptor beta chains from one specimen sequenced in a study of blood T cells in healthy people across ages. A second PCR of roughly 6 to 12 cycles used a sample-barcoded 5' primer and a J-beta primer mix. In TCRdb, the 5' RACE reads were re-called with MiXCR into one record per CDR3 protein. The sample lists roughly 1,100,000 distinct CDR3 sequences, 20% to 25% occurring once. Separately, the same data were catalogued under a study of T cells of mothers and their children.

Material for sequencing was blood. The origin of the receptors is a girl aged 2 to 10 in good health.

This clonotype has a handful of counts. The J gene is TRBJ1-2, the V gene TRBV25-1; no clear D gene. The germline gives CDR1 MGHDK, CDR2 SYGVNS. V was shortened by 4 bases and J by 11 bases, with 11 bases between the two germline ends. The CDR3 covers 11 residues. The CDR3 coding sequence is TGTGCCAGCAGTGCTGGGATGGGATACACCTTC. Translated: CASSAGMGYTF.

This clonotype was detected only a few times. The chain couples TRBV29-1 to TRBJ1-1; no definite D call. V was cut by 5 bases and J by 1 base, with 8 bases left in between. The CDR3 contains 12 residues. Germline V gene lookup returns CDR1 SQVTM and CDR2 ANQGSEA. This CDR3 reads CSVIHPNTEAFF. The CDR3 bases are TGCAGCGTTATCCATCCGAACACTGAAGCTTTCTTT.

In DNA, the CDR3 is TGTGCCAGCAGTTCCCTCGGGGTAGCGGGGTTCTACGAGCAGTACTTC. Its protein product is CASSSLGVAGFYEQYF. The V call is TRBV12-3 or TRBV12-4, the J call TRBJ2-7; 8 bases line up with TRBD2. After removal of 4 bases from V and 3 bases from J, the junction contained 11 bases not matched to a gene. This CDR3 spans 16 amino acids.

This clonotype was seen more than once but under ten times. The V gene is TRBV12-3 or TRBV12-4, the J gene TRBJ2-7, with TRBD2 matching 7 bases. Losses at the gene ends were 5 bases for V and 0 bases for J; bases not matched to a gene: 4. The CDR3 runs to 14 residues. CDR3 in DNA: TGTGCCAGCAGTCGACGGACTAGCTCCTACGAGCAGTACTTC. Its protein product is CASSRRTSSYEQYF.

The chain has TRBV7-9 and TRBJ2-4, with D possibly matching TRBD2 (6 bases). The CDR3 loop spans 17 amino acids. Germline V gene sequence: CDR1 SEHNR, CDR2 FQNEAQ (reference sequence). Trimming cost V 0 bases and J 2 bases, with 14 bases left between them. The CDR3 reads CASSLALAGTPKNIQYF. CDR3 bases: TGTGCCAGCAGCTTAGCACTGGCGGGGACTCCCAAAAACATTCAGTACTTC.

J is TRBJ2-1 and V is TRBV7-2; D uncertain. Per germline, CDR1 SGHTA and CDR2 FQGNSA. There are 15 residues in the CDR3. Trimming cost V 2 bases and J 0 bases, with 8 bases left between them. For the CDR3, the DNA is TGTGCCAGCAGCTTATCCCCTAACTCCTACAATGAGCAGTTCTTC. The encoded protein is CASSLSPNSYNEQFF.

The genes are TRBV12-3 or TRBV12-4 and TRBJ1-2, with a tentative D call TRBD1 (5 bases). With 5 bases removed from V and 7 bases from J, the gap between germline ends came to 14 bases. This CDR3 is built from 13 residues. This CDR3 reads CASSRSGGVGYTF. CDR3 DNA sequence: TGTGCCAGCAGTCGAAGTGGGGGGGTTGGCTACACCTTC.

The CDR3 sequence: CASSSDRKQFF. The CDR3 bases are TGTGCCAGCAGCTCGGACAGGAAGCAGTTCTTC. The V call is TRBV7-2, the J call TRBJ2-1; 7 bases fit TRBD1. Germline V gives CDR1 SGHTA, CDR2 FQGNSA. V lost 4 bases and J lost 11; bases outside the gene matches: 2. This CDR3 region has 11 residues.

The chain uses TRBV7-2 and TRBJ2-4, with 8 bases matching TRBD2. The V and J ends lost 1 base and 2 bases, in that order; junction bases with no gene match: 7. The CDR3 contains 17 residues. CDR1 is SGHTA, CDR2 FQGNSA, per germline. The CDR3 loop is CASSLGSGGPSKNIQYF. In DNA, the CDR3 is TGTGCCAGCAGCTTAGGGAGCGGGGGCCCTTCCAAAAACATTCAGTACTTC.

This clonotype was counted between two and nine times. The chain joins TRBV5-1 to TRBJ2-5; D is unresolved. The assigned J gene may be wrong: the sequence end matches TRBJ2-1 better. CDR1 and CDR2 from the germline V gene are SGHRS and YFSETQ. There are 14 residues in the CDR3. CDR3 sequence: CASSLAIEIDEQFF. Written as DNA, the CDR3 is TGCGCCAGCAGCTTGGCCATTGAGATCGATGAGCAGTTCTTC.

The chain recombines TRBV28 with TRBJ1-4, with D possibly matching TRBD1 (6 bases). With 5 bases removed from V and 8 bases from J, the gap between germline ends came to 15 bases. The CDR3 sequence is 14 residues long. Germline V gene data show CDR1 as MDHEN and CDR2 as SYDVKM. CDR3 loop: CASSHGTRMEKLFF. DNA of the CDR3: TGTGCCAGCAGTCACGGGACAAGAATGGAAAAACTGTTTTTT.

This clonotype was recorded a few times. V gene TRBV7-9 combines with J gene TRBJ2-7; TRBD2 agrees at 15 bases. CDR3 length equals 18 residues. Unmatched junction bases numbered 7, after V lost 2 bases and J lost 2 bases. Germline loops: CDR1 SEHNR, CDR2 FQNEAQ (reference sequence). The CDR3 here is CASSLYGTSGRRTYEQYF. The CDR3 region has the DNA TGTGCCAGCAGCTTATATGGGACTAGCGGGAGGCGAACCTACGAGCAGTACTTC.

This clonotype was detected ten times or more. The chain uses TRBV12-3 or TRBV12-4 and TRBJ2-2; D not resolved. This CDR3 is built from 13 residues. The V gene lost 3 bases and the J gene lost 5 bases, with 7 bases spanning the gap. CDR3 nucleotides: TGTGCCAGCAGTTTTTCCTCTACCGGGGAGCTGTTTTTT. Translation: CASSFSSTGELFF.

V gene TRBV20-1 combines with J gene TRBJ2-7; D perhaps matches TRBD1 (7 bases). Trimming shortened V by 3 bases and J by 6 bases, and 21 bases separated the two germline ends. CDR3 length: 15 residues. Looked up from germline, CDR1 is DFQATT and CDR2 is SNEGSKA (reference sequence). Written as DNA, the CDR3 is TGCAGTGCTAGCCTTACCGGGACAGTCGGGAGCGAGCAGTACTTC. Its protein product is CSASLTGTVGSEQYF.

This chain connects TRBV5-6 to TRBJ2-7; D is tentatively TRBD1 or TRBD2 (6 bases each). The germline V gene encodes CDR1 SGHDT and CDR2 YYEEEE. V lost 0 bases and J lost 2, with 15 bases in between. The CDR3 runs 16 residues. CDR3 in DNA: TGTGCCAGCAGCTTGGCCACTCCGGGGGCCCCCTACGAGCAGTACTTC. Residues: CASSLATPGAPYEQYF.

This clonotype has just a few counts. The chain couples TRBV7-3 to TRBJ2-1, with a weak D call TRBD1 (5 bases). V was shortened by 7 bases and J by 5 bases, with 12 bases between the two germline ends. The germline CDR1 and CDR2 sequences are SGHTA and FQGTGA. The CDR3 is 13 residues long. The DNA of the CDR3 is TGTGCCAGCACGTGGGGCCCTAACAATGAGCAGTTCTTC. This codes for CASTWGPNNEQFF.

The sample holds a few counts of this clonotype. V usage is TRBV2 and J usage is TRBJ2-7; TRBD2 might be the D (6 bases). The CDR3 is made up of 14 amino acids. In germline, CDR1 is SNHLY, CDR2 FYNNEI. V dropped 11 bases and J dropped 0 bases, with 17 bases sitting between them. The CDR3 protein is CAAVYRDSSYEQYF. In nucleotides, the CDR3 is TGTGCCGCAGTGTACCGGGACTCCTCCTACGAGCAGTACTTC.

This chain joins TRBV9 and TRBJ2-4; no clear D. Germline V gives CDR1 SGDLS, CDR2 YYNGEE. The V gene lost 0 bases and the J gene lost 3 bases, with 7 bases spanning the gap. CDR3 size: 14 residues. This CDR3 is CASSVGSLKNIQYF. For the CDR3, the DNA is TGTGCCAGCAGCGTAGGCAGCCTCAAAAACATTCAGTACTTC.